This T cell receptor (beta chain) was profiled in a study of blood T cell repertoires in COVID-19. Study overall: The United States, Italy and Spain were the sources of the acute and convalescent COVID-19 samples.

Per germline, CDR1 SGHRS and CDR2 YFSETQ. The CDR3 contains 14 residues. V was clipped by 5 bases and J by 6 bases, with 16 bases between them. Under the authors' procedure: Counts of nucleated cells, estimated from reference gene primer amplification, were obtained. Only in-frame clones appear in the TCRdb table, and some are missing; sequencing was by immunoSEQ multiplex PCR. From that table come the V and J calls and clone size; the DNA was used to work out D and trimming. The data show 130,000 to 150,000 clones, roughly 84% seen once. This clonotype was obtained from a woman between 45 and 60 years old who had been exposed to COVID-19. Material for sequencing was PBMCs or T cells enriched from blood (not recorded which). The rearrangement joins TRBV5-1 to TRBJ2-3; D gene uncertain. The CDR3 DNA sequence: TGCGCCAGCAGTGAGCGCTTTACTACGGATACGCAGTATTTT. This encodes CASSERFTTDTQYF.